This TCR beta chain was identified in a study of tumor and adjacent non-tumor tissue in lung cancer. Study-wide background: Stage I to III disease affected approximately 11 men and about five women aged roughly 30 to 80.

The germline CDR1 and CDR2 sequences are SQVTM and ANQGSEA. The length of the CDR3 is 15 residues. RNA was extracted from bulk tissue without any cell sorting. The normal lung tissue was taken more than 3 cm from the tumor edge. Study findings and constraints: Tumor TCR diversity, when higher, was linked to shorter survival. Tumor tissue had significantly higher TCR diversity than normal lung. Tumor repertoires had a smaller top 100 clone share than normal lung.

Three rounds of nested PCR, following a modified ARM-PCR protocol, produced the TCRbeta library. TCRdb reprocessed the multiplex PCR reads with MiXCR, giving one entry per CDR3 protein. This sample yields 90,000 to 100,000 distinct CDR3 sequences, of which roughly 78% are seen a single time; under 40% belongs to the top ten. This clonotype appeared once. Its specificity is unknown. A junction end diverges from the germline sequence, so it may reflect a read error. The clonotype originates from a man aged 55 to 69 with small cell lung cancer. The chain carries TRBV29-1 and TRBJ2-1; 7 bases are a match to TRBD1. Sequenced material: distant non-tumor lung tissue. The CDR3 DNA reads as TGCAGCGTTGAATTAGGGGGCAATCCCCACAATGAACAGTTCTTC. This translates into CSVELGGNPHNEQFF.